Below, 12 T cell receptor beta chains from the same sample are listed, as sequenced in a study of T cells in Graves' hyperthyroidism and ophthalmopathy. Using RNA transcripts as the source, TCR beta CDR3 regions were amplified. When the TCR CDR3 underwent first-round RT-PCR, the HTBI primer set was used. MiXCR, applied by TCRdb to the multiplex PCR reads, yields one record per CDR3 protein. The table shows roughly 380,000 distinct CDR3 sequences, with roughly 15% occurring only once. Sequencing was done on a sample of blood. All receptors derive from a woman between 18 and 30 years old with Graves' hyperthyroidism.

This clonotype came up many times. The chain has TRBV2 and TRBJ1-2, with D possibly TRBD1 on 6 matching bases. Germline CDR1 SNHLY, CDR2 FYNNEI. This CDR3 is 14 amino acids long. V was clipped by 7 bases and J by 3 bases, with 15 bases between them. The CDR3 nucleotides are TGTGCCAGCAACAAGGCGGGGGCCGACTATGGCTACACCTTC. This gives the protein CASNKAGADYGYTF.

This chain joins TRBV14 and TRBJ1-2; D is possibly TRBD1 (5 bases). CDR1 SGHDN and CDR2 FVKESK come from the germline V gene. The CDR3 consists of 16 residues. The V gene lost 0 bases and the J gene lost 9 bases, with 20 bases spanning the gap. The CDR3 here is CASSQDKGRAAWSYTF. The CDR3 DNA follows: TGTGCCAGCAGCCAAGATAAGGGACGGGCCGCCTGGAGCTACACCTTC.

The chain has TRBV20-1 and TRBJ2-1; TRBD2 matches at 15 bases. Germline trimming cut 0 bases from V and 7 bases from J; bases unmatched to any gene: 16. The CDR3 runs to 20 residues. The germline gives CDR1 DFQATT, CDR2 SNEGSKA (reference sequence). The CDR3, as DNA: TGCAGTGCTAGAGATTCGCGCGTCTCTGGACTAGCGGGAGGGGATAATGAGCAGTTCTTC. Translating gives CSARDSRVSGLAGGDNEQFF.

The sample holds many counts of this clonotype. The V gene is TRBV28, the J gene TRBJ2-5; D tentatively reads TRBD1 or TRBD2 (5 bases each). Trimming shortened V by 5 bases and J by 3 bases, and 19 bases separated the two germline ends. The CDR3 consists of 16 residues. CDR1 and CDR2 from the germline V gene are MDHEN and SYDVKM. The CDR3 is CASSTNPGRWEETQYF. The DNA for the CDR3 is TGTGCCAGCAGTACAAACCCGGGACGTTGGGAAGAGACCCAGTACTTC.

This clonotype was seen a few times. The rearrangement uses TRBV19 and TRBJ2-1; D is perhaps TRBD2 (5 bases). The germline V and J ends were trimmed by 6 bases and 1 base, with 10 bases remaining between them. Germline V gene data show CDR1 as LNHDA and CDR2 as SQIVND (reference sequence). CDR3 length: 14 residues. The CDR3 bases are TGTGCCAGTAGAGCTCGGGGTTCCTACAATGAGCAGTTCTTC. It codes for CASRARGSYNEQFF.

Ten or more counts support this clonotype. The chain has TRBV7-2 and TRBJ2-5; no firm D call. V shed 2 bases and J shed 4 bases, with 8 bases lying between them. The CDR3 contains 13 residues. Germline V gives CDR1 SGHTA, CDR2 FQGNSA. As DNA, the CDR3 is TGTGCCAGCAGCTTAAGAGGTGGAGAGACCCAGTACTTC. Its translation: CASSLRGGETQYF.

The chain combines TRBV7-8 with TRBJ2-7; D unclear. The germline V and J ends were trimmed by 6 bases and 0 bases, with 12 bases remaining between them. Germline CDR1 reads SGHVS; CDR2 reads FQNEAQ. The CDR3 is 14 residues long. The CDR3 region has the DNA TGTGCCAGCAGGCCGGGTCTCAGCTCCTACGAGCAGTACTTC. This gives the protein CASRPGLSSYEQYF.

This clonotype was seen only a few times. This chain connects TRBV11-2 to TRBJ2-2; possibly TRBD1 or TRBD2 for D (5 bases each). The V and J ends lost 6 bases and 2 bases respectively, with 16 bases between them. Germline CDR1 and CDR2: SGHAT and FQNNGV. The CDR3 is 16 residues long. In DNA form, the CDR3 reads TGTGCCAGCAGTTCACTCCGGGGCGGTAACACCGGGGAGCTGTTTTTT. Amino acid sequence: CASSSLRGGNTGELFF.

The rearrangement uses TRBV29-1 and TRBJ1-5; D gene ambiguous. V lost 2 bases, J lost 0 bases, and 8 bases lay in between. The CDR3 sequence is 14 residues long. Germline V gene lookup returns CDR1 SQVTM and CDR2 ANQGSEA. The CDR3, as DNA: TGCAGCGTTGAATTGGAGGATAGCAATCAGCCCCAGCATTTT. It yields the protein CSVELEDSNQPQHF.

This clonotype was observed at least ten times. The rearrangement links TRBV20-1 to TRBJ2-5, with D unclear. Germline loops: CDR1 DFQATT, CDR2 SNEGSKA (reference sequence). The CDR3 runs 13 residues. Trimming pared 1 base from V and 1 base from J, leaving 7 bases between. CDR3 sequence: CSARGSFQETQYF. The CDR3, as DNA: TGCAGTGCTAGAGGTAGTTTCCAAGAGACCCAGTACTTC.

The chain combines TRBV28 with TRBJ2-1; TRBD1 matches at 10 bases. The CDR3 loop spans 19 amino acids. The V gene end was trimmed by 8 bases and the J gene end by 0 bases; junction bases not matched to a gene: 16. Germline assignment: CDR1 MDHEN and CDR2 SYDVKM. This CDR3 reads CASGYPGQGHLSSYNEQFF. As DNA, the CDR3 is TGTGCCAGCGGTTATCCGGGACAGGGGCATCTGAGCTCCTACAATGAGCAGTTCTTC.

This clonotype was observed at least ten times. This chain connects TRBV5-5 to TRBJ2-5; D is ambiguous. CDR1 SGHKS and CDR2 YYEKEE come from the germline V gene (reference sequence). CDR3 length: 14 amino acids. V shed 0 bases and J shed 4 bases, with 10 bases lying between them. The CDR3 sequence is CASSLAVTPETQYF. CDR3 DNA sequence: TGTGCCAGCAGCTTGGCTGTAACTCCAGAGACCCAGTACTTC. Together with reference TRBV5-5 and TRBJ2-5, the CDR3 gives the full variable domain: DAGVTQSPTHLIKTRGQQVTLRCSPISGHKSVSWYQQVLGQGPQFIFQYYEKEERGRGNFPDRFSARQFPNYSSELNVNALLLGDSALYLCASSLAVTPETQYFGPGTRLLVL.